The 24 T cell receptor beta chains reported below all come from one sample, sequenced in a study of molecular identifiers for immune sequencing clone quantification. MiXCR, applied by TCRdb to the PCR reads, yields one record per CDR3 protein. The sample has some 590,000 distinct CDR3 sequences, around 25% seen once. The material sequenced was naive CD8+ T cells from blood, with Jurkat cell RNA spiked in. Regarding subset: FACS-sorted CD8+CD4-CCR7+CD45RA+ naive T cells. These receptors all stem from a human donor in good health. Some libraries in this study had Jurkat cell RNA spiked in.

This clonotype turned up a few times. The V and J genes are TRBV28 and TRBJ2-5, with D perhaps TRBD2 (6 bases). This CDR3 has 13 amino acids. The germline gives CDR1 MDHEN, CDR2 SYDVKM. Trimming stripped 6 bases from V and 1 base from J, with 9 bases between. The CDR3 nucleotides are TGTGCCAGCAGAGATAGCGGCCAAGAGACCCAGTACTTC. Amino acids: CASRDSGQETQYF.

This clonotype was observed many times. This chain uses TRBV29-1 with TRBJ2-5, with D unresolved. The CDR3 loop spans 12 amino acids. Germline CDR1 SQVTM, CDR2 ANQGSEA. V was clipped by 3 bases and J by 3 bases, with 8 bases between them. Here the CDR3 DNA reads TGCAGCGTTGAGGCTTCTAAAGAGACCCAGTACTTC. It encodes CSVEASKETQYF.

The V gene is TRBV13, the J gene TRBJ1-5; unclear D gene. Germline V gives CDR1 PRHDT, CDR2 FYEKMQ (reference sequence). This CDR3 region has 12 residues. V was cut by 8 bases and J by 6 bases, with 11 bases left in between. CDR3 sequence reads: CASANRGQPQHF. The CDR3 bases are TGTGCCAGCGCCAATCGGGGTCAGCCCCAGCATTTT. Together with reference TRBV13 and TRBJ1-5, the CDR3 gives the full variable domain: AAGVIQSPRHLIKEKRETATLKCYPIPRHDTVYWYQQGPGQDPQFLISFYEKMQSDKGSIPDRFSAQQFSDYHSELNMSSLELGDSALYFCASANRGQPQHFGDGTRLSIL.

As for this clonotype: A much larger clone sits a single nucleotide away, making a read error possible. The CDR3 here is CAGSYEGAAETEAFF. DNA of the CDR3: TGTGCCGGCAGTTATGAGGGGGCAGCTGAAACTGAAGCTTTCTTT. The chain has TRBV6-6 and TRBJ1-1; 7 bases line up with TRBD1. The CDR3 runs to 15 residues. Germline CDR1 reads MNHNY; CDR2 reads SVGAGI (reference sequence).

In its sample, this clonotype was seen a few times. This chain links TRBV2 with TRBJ2-1; the D gene is possibly TRBD2 (5 bases). Germline V lookup: CDR1 SNHLY, CDR2 FYNNEI. This CDR3 contains 16 residues. V dropped 1 base and J dropped 8 bases, with 18 bases sitting between them. CDR3 sequence: CASSEVLGPTGDEQFF. CDR3 nucleotide sequence: TGTGCCAGCAGTGAAGTGTTGGGCCCCACCGGGGATGAGCAGTTCTTC.

This clonotype appeared a few times. The V and J genes are TRBV7-9 and TRBJ2-2; TRBD1 might be the D (7 bases). V was clipped by 5 bases and J by 3 bases, with 16 bases between them. The germline V gene encodes CDR1 SEHNR and CDR2 FQNEAQ (reference sequence). CDR3 size: 16 residues. Written as DNA, the CDR3 is TGTGCCAGCAGCCACAAGCCAGGGGGGCACACCGGGGAGCTGTTTTTT. As protein: CASSHKPGGHTGELFF.

This clonotype was picked up many times. The rearrangement links TRBV2 to TRBJ1-2; D not certain. CDR1 SNHLY and CDR2 FYNNEI come from the germline V gene. Trimming shortened V by 7 bases and J by 3 bases, and 9 bases separated the two germline ends. CDR3 length: 12 amino acids. CDR3 sequence: CASNKGDYGYTF. The CDR3 DNA is TGTGCCAGCAACAAGGGAGACTATGGCTACACCTTC.

As to this clonotype: A read error may explain this, as a much larger clone is one base away. J is TRBJ2-7 and V is TRBV28; D possibly corresponds to TRBD2 (7 bases). The V end lost 8 bases, the J end lost 4 bases, and 15 bases lay between the germline ends. Germline V CDR1 and CDR2: MDHEN, SYDVKM. The CDR3 spans 13 residues. The CDR3 spells CASYRRGGYEQYF. CDR3 in DNA: TGTGCCAGCTATCGCAGGGGAGGGTACGAGCAGTACTTC.

V gene TRBV30 combines with J gene TRBJ1-1; 9 bases match TRBD1. Germline trimming cut 8 bases from V and 6 bases from J; bases unmatched to any gene: 16. Germline V gives CDR1 GTSNPN, CDR2 SVGIG (reference sequence). The CDR3 is 15 amino acids. CDR3 nucleotides: TGTGCCACCTTGGCGGGACAGGGATGGTTCTCTGAAGCTTTCTTT. Translating it yields CATLAGQGWFSEAFF. Using reference TRBV30 and TRBJ1-1 for the parts outside the CDR3, the full variable domain is SQTIHQWPATLVQPVGSPLSLECTVEGTSNPNLYWYRQAAGRGLQLLFYSVGIGQISSEVPQNLSASRPQDRQFILSSKKLLLSDSGFYLCATLAGQGWFSEAFFGQGTRLTVV.

About this clonotype itself: A read error may produce the germline difference seen at one junction end. The chain links TRBV5-3 to TRBJ2-2; D perhaps matches TRBD2 (6 bases). TRBV5-3 carries the ORF label, with uncertain function. There are 14 residues in the CDR3. The DNA of the CDR3 is TGTGCCAGCAGCTTAAGGGAGCAGGACCGGGAGCTGTTATTT. Encoded protein: CASSLREQDRELLF.

This clonotype was observed a handful of times. A clone one base away is much larger, so this may be a read error. The chain has TRBV4-2 and TRBJ2-7, with TRBD2 matching over 8 bases. The CDR3 is made up of 15 amino acids. In germline, CDR1 is LGHNA, CDR2 YNFKEQ. The CDR3 DNA reads as TGTGCCAGCCGCCAAGAGCTAGCGGGTACCTACGAGCAGTACTTC. Translating gives CASRQELAGTYEQYF.

The CDR3 sequence: CASRLTGGVDTQYF. The CDR3 coding sequence is TGTGCCAGCAGATTGACTGGCGGAGTAGATACGCAGTATTTT. The chain combines TRBV6-5 with TRBJ2-3, with D unclear. This CDR3 region has 14 residues. The germline gives CDR1 MNHEY, CDR2 SVGAGI. The V end was cut by 6 bases, the J end by 5 bases, with 15 bases between.

This clonotype was found many times. The rearrangement links TRBV7-9 to TRBJ2-2, with 9 bases lining up with TRBD1. The V and J ends lost 3 bases and 1 base, in that order; junction bases with no gene match: 6. The CDR3 length is 17 residues. CDR1 is SEHNR and CDR2 is FQNEAQ in the germline V gene (reference sequence). The CDR3: CASSLEAGQGNTGELFF. CDR3 in DNA: TGTGCCAGCAGCTTGGAGGCGGGACAGGGGAACACCGGGGAGCTGTTTTTT. Full variable domain (outside the CDR3, taken from reference TRBV7-9 and TRBJ2-2): DTGVSQNPRHKITKRGQNVTFRCDPISEHNRLYWYRQTLGQGPEFLTYFQNEAQLEKSRLLSDRFSAERPKGSFSTLEIQRTEQGDSAMYLCASSLEAGQGNTGELFFGEGSRLTVL.

This clonotype was seen at least ten times. The CDR3 loop reads CSARGRRGGSSYEQYF. CDR3 DNA sequence: TGCAGTGCTAGGGGACGGCGAGGGGGCAGCTCCTACGAGCAGTACTTC. This chain joins TRBV20-1 and TRBJ2-7; 7 bases map to TRBD1. V gave up 3 bases and J gave up 0 bases; unmatched junction bases: 11. The CDR3 totals 16 residues. Germline-derived CDR1 and CDR2 are DFQATT and SNEGSKA (reference sequence).

Note on this clonotype: Compared with germline, one end of the junction differs, possibly owing to a read error. The chain carries TRBV12-3 or TRBV12-4 and TRBJ2-2; 7 nucleotides match TRBD1. This CDR3 has 14 residues. Here the CDR3 DNA reads TGTGCCGGCAGTTTTTCTCAGGGGGCCGGGGAGCTGTTTTTT. This encodes CAGSFSQGAGELFF.

V usage is TRBV7-6 and J usage is TRBJ2-3, with 7 positions matching TRBD2. The length of the CDR3 is 17 residues. Unmatched junction bases numbered 12, after V lost 3 bases and J lost 3 bases. Germline V gene lookup returns CDR1 SGHVS and CDR2 FNYEAQ. In DNA form, the CDR3 reads TGTGCCAGCAGCTTGGGTATAGCGGGCCTCGTGACAGATACGCAGTATTTT. Its protein product is CASSLGIAGLVTDTQYF.

The rearrangement links TRBV19 to TRBJ1-5, with D hard to call. Germline V lookup: CDR1 LNHDA, CDR2 SQIVND (reference sequence). V gave up 5 bases and J gave up 7 bases, with 12 bases separating them. The CDR3 totals 13 residues. The CDR3 sequence: CASSQWGGQPQHF. The DNA for the CDR3 is TGTGCCAGTAGTCAGTGGGGAGGCCAGCCCCAGCATTTT.

Of note for this clonotype: A single base separates this from a much larger clone, so it may be a read error. The V gene is TRBV24-1, the J gene TRBJ2-2; TRBD1 is a possible D gene (7 bases). The V gene's germline CDR1 is KGHDR and CDR2 SFDVKD. The CDR3 length is 16 residues. CDR3 DNA sequence: TGTGCCACCAGTGATTCCGACAGGGTGGCCACCGGGGGGCTGTTTTTT. Its translation is CATSDSDRVATGGLFF.

This clonotype was observed a handful of times. This chain links TRBV2 with TRBJ2-3; a possible D gene is TRBD1 (5 bases). The CDR3 totals 15 residues. V gave up 0 bases and J gave up 8 bases, with 15 bases separating them. Germline CDR1 reads SNHLY; CDR2 reads FYNNEI. CDR3 protein: CASSEALGAAATQYF. The CDR3 bases are TGTGCCAGCAGTGAAGCCTTAGGGGCAGCTGCTACGCAGTATTTT.

This chain connects TRBV11-3 to TRBJ2-2; TRBD1 might be the D (7 bases). Trimming shortened V by 5 bases and J by 0 bases, and 22 bases separated the two germline ends. The CDR3 loop spans 19 amino acids. Germline-derived CDR1 and CDR2 are SGHNT and YENEEA. This CDR3 is CASSKTRDSPTPNTGELFF. The CDR3 DNA sequence: TGTGCCAGCAGCAAGACTAGGGACAGCCCTACACCGAACACCGGGGAGCTGTTTTTT. Complete variable domain (other parts from reference TRBV11-3 and TRBJ2-2): EAGVVQSPRYKIIEKKQPVAFWCNPISGHNTLYWYLQNLGQGPELLIRYENEEAVDDSQLPKDRFSAERLKGVDSTLKIQPAELGDSAVYLCASSKTRDSPTPNTGELFFGEGSRLTVL.

V gene TRBV2 combines with J gene TRBJ2-7, with D tentatively TRBD1 (6 bases). V dropped 0 bases and J dropped 2 bases, with 14 bases sitting between them. This CDR3 spans 16 amino acids. Germline-derived CDR1 and CDR2 are SNHLY and FYNNEI. The CDR3 reads CASSEALLDRTYEQYF. As DNA, the CDR3 is TGTGCCAGCAGTGAAGCGCTTCTAGACAGGACCTACGAGCAGTACTTC.

This clonotype was seen a few times. The rearrangement uses TRBV12-3 or TRBV12-4 and TRBJ2-7, with D uncertain. The CDR3 loop spans 14 amino acids. The ends were cut back, 6 bases at V and 2 bases at J, with 14 bases in the middle. In nucleotides, the CDR3 is TGTGCCAGCAGACCCCGCTCCCGCCCCTACGAGCAGTACTTC. Translating it yields CASRPRSRPYEQYF.

This clonotype was counted many times. J is TRBJ1-3 and V is TRBV7-6, with unresolved D. Per the germline V gene, CDR1 is SGHVS and CDR2 is FNYEAQ. V lost 2 bases and J lost 0, with 8 bases in between. The CDR3 has 15 residues. As DNA, the CDR3 is TGTGCCAGCAGCTTATCCGGGAACTCTGGAAACACCATATATTTT. It specifies CASSLSGNSGNTIYF.

As to this clonotype: This may be a read error, as it is one base from a much larger clone. The CDR3 does not end in the conserved phenylalanine or tryptophan, so this is likely a read error. The rearrangement uses TRBV12-3 or TRBV12-4 and TRBJ1-1; D not certain. Trimming removed 6 bases at V and 0 bases at J, with 11 bases between. The CDR3 is 14 amino acids. DNA for the CDR3: TGTGCCAGCAGATCAGCGGGTTTGAACACTGAAGCTTTCTCT. It codes for CASRSAGLNTEAFS.